These 19 T cell receptor beta chains came from one sample sequenced in a study of CD8 T cells in Susac syndrome. Random hexamers were used to reverse transcribe an amount of about 0.45 to 1 ug RNA. Each CDR3 protein gets one entry after TCRdb re-called the immunoSEQ multiplex PCR reads with MiXCR. Among 350,000 to 550,000 distinct CDR3 sequences listed, around 85% were seen once. Sequenced: CD8+ T cells from PBMCs. The receptors derive from a human donor with multiple sclerosis.

V usage is TRBV7-2 and J usage is TRBJ2-3; D gene unclear. Trimming pared 2 bases from V and 4 bases from J, leaving 13 bases between. Germline V gene data show CDR1 as SGHTA and CDR2 as FQGNSA. CDR3 length equals 15 residues. In DNA, the CDR3 is TGTGCCAGCAGCTTAAGGTTAGAGGTTCCAGATACGCAGTATTTT. This translates into CASSLRLEVPDTQYF.

In its sample, this clonotype was seen a few times. This CDR3 reads CASSSGLAGGDEQFF. CDR3 DNA: TGTGCCAGCAGCTCTGGACTAGCGGGAGGGGATGAGCAGTTCTTC. The chain employs TRBV13 and TRBJ2-1; 15 nucleotides agree with TRBD2. From germline, CDR1 is PRHDT and CDR2 FYEKMQ (reference sequence). V lost 4 bases and J lost 8; bases outside the gene matches: 3. The CDR3 is made up of 15 amino acids.

This chain links TRBV18 with TRBJ1-5; D is unresolved. Trimming took off 0 bases at V and 3 bases at J, with 9 bases between the two ends. Germline-derived CDR1 and CDR2 are KGHSH and LQKENI. The CDR3 spans 15 residues. CDR3 sequence reads: CASSPPNVVNQPQHF. The CDR3, as DNA: TGTGCCAGCTCACCACCCAACGTCGTCAATCAGCCCCAGCATTTT.

The V and J genes are TRBV14 and TRBJ1-1, with 9 positions matching TRBD1. CDR1 and CDR2 (germline): SGHDN, FVKESK. V shed 4 bases, J shed 7 bases, and the junction held 7 bases outside the gene matches. CDR3 size: 14 residues. CDR3 protein: CASSPGQGRIEAFF. CDR3 DNA: TGTGCCAGCAGCCCCGGACAGGGGCGAATTGAAGCTTTCTTT.

The CDR3 DNA reads as TGTGCCTGGGGGGAGTCCTCCTACAATGAGCAGTTCTTC. It specifies CAWGESSYNEQFF. The rearrangement links TRBV30 to TRBJ2-1; D may be TRBD2 (5 bases). This CDR3 has 13 amino acids. V was shortened by 5 bases and J by 0 bases, with 8 bases between the two germline ends. In germline, CDR1 is GTSNPN, CDR2 SVGIG (reference sequence). Full variable domain (missing parts from reference TRBV30 and TRBJ2-1): SQTIHQWPATLVQPVGSPLSLECTVEGTSNPNLYWYRQAAGRGLQLLFYSVGIGQISSEVPQNLSASRPQDRQFILSSKKLLLSDSGFYLCAWGESSYNEQFFGPGTRLTVL.

The chain is built from TRBV7-6 and TRBJ2-1; D might be TRBD2 (6 bases). The V gene's germline CDR1 is SGHVS and CDR2 FNYEAQ. CDR3 size: 20 residues. V was pared by 0 bases and J by 1 base, with 22 bases between. The CDR3 region is CASSLAPDYQETSSYNEQFF. CDR3 bases: TGTGCCAGCAGCTTAGCGCCGGACTACCAAGAGACTAGTTCCTACAATGAGCAGTTCTTC.

The gene calls are TRBV15 and TRBJ1-2, with 9 bases aligning to TRBD1. J gave up 7 bases and V 6 bases, and 18 bases lay outside the gene matches. Per the germline V gene, CDR1 is LNHNV and CDR2 is YYDKDF (reference sequence). CDR3 length: 17 residues. The CDR3 coding sequence is TGTGCCACCAGGCGGCGGGAGACAGGGGGGATTCTTGGTGGCTACACCTTC. It yields the protein CATRRRETGGILGGYTF. The whole variable domain, remainder taken from reference TRBV15 and TRBJ1-2, is DAMVIQNPRYQVTQFGKPVTLSCSQTLNHNVMYWYQQKSSQAPKLLFHYYDKDFNNEADTPDNFQSRRPNTSFCFLDIRSPGLGDTAMYLCATRRRETGGILGGYTFGSGTRLTVV.

CDR3 region: CASSDLHGTRNTYEQYF. CDR3 bases: TGTGCCAGCAGTGACTTACACGGGACACGGAACACCTACGAGCAGTACTTC. The chain carries TRBV6-2 or TRBV6-3 and TRBJ2-7; D might be TRBD1 (6 bases). Germline V lookup: CDR1 MNHEY, CDR2 SVGEGT. V dropped 5 bases and J dropped 2 bases, with 22 bases sitting between them. The length of the CDR3 is 17 residues.

This chain links TRBV2 with TRBJ2-7; no firm D call. The ends were cut back, 10 bases at V and 6 bases at J, with 13 bases in the middle. Germline CDR1 reads SNHLY; CDR2 reads FYNNEI. The CDR3 totals 11 residues. CDR3 amino acids: CATQDGFEQYF. For the CDR3, the DNA is TGTGCCACCCAAGACGGATTCGAGCAGTACTTC.

The rearrangement joins TRBV12-5 to TRBJ1-3; D remains ambiguous. Trimming took off 3 bases at V and 4 bases at J, with 7 bases between the two ends. Germline values: CDR1 LGHNT, CDR2 FRNRAP. The CDR3 sequence is 13 residues long. CDR3 bases: TGTGCTAGTGGTTTTTTGGACGGAAACACCATATATTTT. It translates to CASGFLDGNTIYF.

The chain joins TRBV9 to TRBJ1-2; D unclear. CDR1 and CDR2 (germline): SGDLS, YYNGEE. This CDR3 contains 13 residues. Trimming removed 0 bases at V and 3 bases at J, with 6 bases between. CDR3 nucleotides: TGTGCCAGCAGCGTAGGCGAGGACTATGGCTACACCTTC. Translated: CASSVGEDYGYTF.

This clonotype was seen only once. The junction shows a germline mismatch at one end, possibly a read error. The V call is TRBV12-3 or TRBV12-4, the J call TRBJ2-5; D may correspond to TRBD1 or TRBD2 (5 bases each). CDR3 length: 18 residues. DNA of the CDR3: TGTGCCAGCAGGCGATCGGAGGTGGTGTCCGACTCCTCGGGGACCCTGTACTTC. This translates into CASRRSEVVSDSSGTLYF.

The chain links TRBV27 to TRBJ1-5, with D possibly TRBD1 on 6 matching bases. Between the trimmed V and J ends, which lost 4 bases and 6 bases, there was a span of 13 bases. Germline CDR1 reads MNHEY; CDR2 reads SMNVEV (reference sequence). The CDR3 is made up of 14 amino acids. CDR3 residues: CASSYTGYAQPQHF. CDR3 DNA: TGTGCCAGCAGTTATACAGGGTACGCTCAGCCCCAGCATTTT.

CDR3 sequence (DNA): TGTGCCAGCAGTGAGACTAGAGGGGTCTACAATGAGCAGTTCTTC. Its translation is CASSETRGVYNEQFF. V gene TRBV2 combines with J gene TRBJ2-1; TRBD2 is a possible D gene (6 bases). In germline, CDR1 is SNHLY, CDR2 FYNNEI. V lost 3 bases and J lost 3, with 12 bases in between. The CDR3 spans 15 residues.

J is TRBJ1-5 and V is TRBV19, with D unresolved. Germline V gene lookup returns CDR1 LNHDA and CDR2 SQIVND (reference sequence). The V and J ends lost 7 bases and 0 bases respectively, with 16 bases between them. The CDR3 is 16 amino acids. The CDR3, as DNA: TGTGCCAGTACCCTCGTTAAGGGCTATAGCAATCAGCCCCAGCATTTT. Its translation is CASTLVKGYSNQPQHF.

The chain links TRBV7-2 to TRBJ1-4; 11 nucleotides line up with TRBD1. Germline CDR1 reads SGHTA; CDR2 reads FQGNSA. Trimming cost V 4 bases and J 7 bases; bases outside gene matches: 5. This CDR3 has 15 amino acids. The CDR3 DNA sequence: TGTGCCAGCAGCTCCTGGACAGGGGGCGTTGAAAAACTGTTTTTT. It encodes CASSSWTGGVEKLFF. Using reference TRBV7-2 and TRBJ1-4 for the parts outside the CDR3, the full variable domain is GAGVSQSPSNKVTEKGKDVELRCDPISGHTALYWYRQSLGQGLEFLIYFQGNSAPDKSGLPSDRFSAERTGGSVSTLTIQRTQQEDSAVYLCASSSWTGGVEKLFFGSGTQLSVL.

The chain has TRBV4-1 and TRBJ2-1, with D tentatively TRBD2 (5 bases). The CDR3 loop spans 15 amino acids. V was trimmed by 1 base and J by 8 bases, leaving 15 bases between them. Germline CDR1 MGHRA, CDR2 YSYEKL. CDR3 loop: CASSQGTDLRDEQFF. CDR3 nucleotide sequence: TGCGCCAGCAGCCAAGGAACGGATCTGAGGGATGAGCAGTTCTTC.

This chain connects TRBV30 to TRBJ2-1; TRBD2 matches at 8 bases. CDR3 size: 12 residues. V trimming: 7 bases; J trimming: 12 bases; junction bases outside the gene matches: 11. CDR1 and CDR2 from the germline V gene are GTSNPN and SVGIG (reference sequence). For the CDR3, the DNA is TGTGCCTTAGATGGGGACCGGGAGGGGCAGTTCTTC. This sequence encodes CALDGDREGQFF.

The V call is TRBV4-1, the J call TRBJ2-7, with D perhaps being TRBD1 or TRBD2 (5 bases each). The CDR3 spans 15 residues. Trimming pared 1 base from V and 6 bases from J, leaving 16 bases between. Germline V CDR1 and CDR2: MGHRA, YSYEKL. The CDR3 DNA follows: TGCGCCAGCAGCCAAGGACTTGGGTCGGGGCTCGAGCAGTACTTC. It yields the protein CASSQGLGSGLEQYF.